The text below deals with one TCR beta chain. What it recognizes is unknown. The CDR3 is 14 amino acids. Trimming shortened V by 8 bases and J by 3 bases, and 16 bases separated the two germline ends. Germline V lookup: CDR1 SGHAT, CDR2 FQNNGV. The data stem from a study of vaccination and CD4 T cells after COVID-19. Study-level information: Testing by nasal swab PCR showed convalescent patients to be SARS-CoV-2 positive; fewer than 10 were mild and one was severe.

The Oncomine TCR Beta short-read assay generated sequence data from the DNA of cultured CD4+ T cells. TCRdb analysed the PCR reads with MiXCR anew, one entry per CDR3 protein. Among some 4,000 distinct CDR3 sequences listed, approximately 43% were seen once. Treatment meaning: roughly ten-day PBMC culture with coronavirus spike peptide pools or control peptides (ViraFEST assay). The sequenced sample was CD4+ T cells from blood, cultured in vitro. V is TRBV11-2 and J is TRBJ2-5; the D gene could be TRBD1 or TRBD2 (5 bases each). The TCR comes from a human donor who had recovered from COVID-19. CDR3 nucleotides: TGTGCCAGCGGCACTCACCTGGGGGAAGAGACCCAGTACTTC. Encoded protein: CASGTHLGEETQYF.